These 26 T cell receptor beta chains were sequenced from one sample in a study of blood T cell repertoires in COVID-19. Assay: immunoSEQ multiplex PCR; the TCRdb copy retains only in-frame clones and omits some. Of 80,000 to 100,000 clones in the sample, roughly 79% are singletons; the top ten hold roughly 15%. The specimen was peripheral blood. Receptor source: a human donor in a cohort sampled during active COVID-19.

The chain uses TRBV5-4 and TRBJ2-1; 8 nucleotides match TRBD2. J gave up 9 bases and V 0 bases, and 8 bases lay outside the gene matches. The CDR3 extends over 15 amino acids. Germline V gene lookup returns CDR1 SGHNT and CDR2 YYREEE (reference sequence). CDR3 nucleotide sequence: TGTGCCAGCAGCTTGGTAGCGGGGATGAGGGGTGAGCAGTTCTTC. Its translation is CASSLVAGMRGEQFF.

V and J are TRBV18 and TRBJ1-5; TRBD1 matches 7 bases. Germline V gene lookup returns CDR1 KGHSH and CDR2 LQKENI. This CDR3 comprises 15 residues. V dropped 3 bases and J dropped 15; count of bases not matched to a gene: 17. For the CDR3, the DNA is TGTGCCAGCTCACCTCGTTTAGGGGGCCCGGACATCGCGCATTTT. It translates to CASSPRLGGPDIAHF. The full variable domain, with the rest looked up from reference TRBV18 and TRBJ1-5, is NAGVMQNPRHLVRRRGQEARLRCSPMKGHSHVYWYRQLPEEGLKFMVYLQKENIIDESGMPKERFSAEFPKEGPSILRIQQVVRGDSAAYFCASSPRLGGPDIAHFGDGTRLSIL.

The genes are TRBV28 and TRBJ1-2; D unresolved. Trimming left V 6 bases short and J 4 bases short, with 12 bases between. This CDR3 has 13 residues. Germline CDR1 is MDHEN and CDR2 is SYDVKM. The CDR3: CASRRPSIYGYTF. CDR3 nucleotides: TGTGCCAGCAGGAGGCCGTCGATCTATGGCTACACCTTC.

The chain is built from TRBV6-5 and TRBJ1-6; D ambiguous. CDR3 length: 16 amino acids. CDR1 is MNHEY and CDR2 is SVGAGI in the germline V gene. V lost 0 bases to trimming and J lost 6 bases, with 12 bases between them. The DNA for the CDR3 is TGTGCCAGCAGTTACTCGGTCGCGGGAGGTAATTCACCCCTCCACTTT. This gives the protein CASSYSVAGGNSPLHF.

The genes are TRBV2 and TRBJ2-2, with no clear D. The germline V and J ends were trimmed by 1 base and 1 base, with 7 bases remaining between them. Germline-derived CDR1 and CDR2 are SNHLY and FYNNEI. CDR3 length: 15 residues. The CDR3 DNA reads TGTGCCAGCAGTGAAGTCAGGATGAACACCGGGGAGCTGTTTTTT. Protein: CASSEVRMNTGELFF.

The chain is built from TRBV28 and TRBJ2-3, with 10 positions matching TRBD2. This CDR3 contains 16 residues. Trimming took 2 bases from V and 4 from J; bases not matched to a gene: 6. Germline V gene sequence: CDR1 MDHEN, CDR2 SYDVKM. CDR3 protein: CASSLVRLAGADTQYF. The DNA of the CDR3 is TGTGCCAGCAGTTTAGTCAGGCTAGCGGGAGCAGATACGCAGTATTTT.

The chain carries TRBV5-1 and TRBJ2-7; a weak D match, TRBD2 (6 bases). The CDR3 totals 14 residues. Germline V CDR1 and CDR2: SGHRS, YFSETQ. V was trimmed by 0 bases and J by 3 bases, leaving 10 bases between them. In nucleotides, the CDR3 is TGCGCCAGCAGCTTGGTGGGCGGGAACTACGAGCAGTACTTC. Translated: CASSLVGGNYEQYF.

The rearrangement links TRBV15 to TRBJ1-1, with D possibly being TRBD1 (6 bases). V was cut by 7 bases and J by 0 bases, with 15 bases left in between. Per germline, CDR1 LNHNV and CDR2 YYDKDF (reference sequence). CDR3 length: 15 amino acids. The CDR3 nucleotides are TGTGCCACCAAACATGACAGGCGGCTGAACACTGAAGCTTTCTTT. Its translation is CATKHDRRLNTEAFF.

The sample holds one count of this clone. V usage is TRBV4-1 and J usage is TRBJ2-2; the D gene is possibly TRBD2 (5 bases). The germline CDR1 and CDR2 sequences are MGHRA and YSYEKL. With 3 bases removed from V and 3 bases from J, the gap between germline ends came to 17 bases. The CDR3 totals 17 residues. The CDR3 region is CASSHFPGEGYTGELFF. CDR3 DNA: TGCGCCAGCAGCCACTTCCCCGGAGAGGGTTACACCGGGGAGCTGTTTTTT.

The rearrangement joins TRBV1 to TRBJ2-1; the D call of TRBD2 is as the table states it, not checked on the DNA. TRBV1 is tagged as a pseudogene. CDR3 length: 16 amino acids. CDR3 DNA: TGCACCAGCAGCCAACTTCTAGCGCACTCCTACAATGAGCAGTTCTTC. Translated, it gives CTSSQLLAHSYNEQFF.

This chain joins TRBV5-4 and TRBJ2-1; 8 bases fit TRBD1. Germline CDR1 reads SGHNT; CDR2 reads YYREEE (reference sequence). Germline trimming cut 0 bases from V and 7 bases from J; bases unmatched to any gene: 3. This CDR3 has 14 residues. Here the CDR3 reads CASSLGTGRNEQFF. Written as DNA, the CDR3 is TGTGCCAGCAGCTTGGGGACAGGGAGAAATGAGCAGTTCTTC.

This chain links TRBV18 with TRBJ2-1, with 7 nucleotides matching TRBD1. The germline CDR1 and CDR2 sequences are KGHSH and LQKENI. J gave up 2 bases and V 0 bases, and 1 base lay outside the gene matches. This CDR3 contains 15 residues. CDR3 DNA: TGTGCCAGCTCACCACCTGACAGGGCCTACAATGAGCAGTTCTTC. Translation gives CASSPPDRAYNEQFF.

The chain combines TRBV19 with TRBJ1-2; 9 bases fit TRBD1. Germline V CDR1 and CDR2: LNHDA, SQIVND (reference sequence). The CDR3 is 17 residues long. The V and J ends lost 5 bases and 1 base, in that order; junction bases with no gene match: 11. The CDR3 coding sequence is TGTGCCAGTAGTCCTCTTTGGGGACAGGGCTATAACTATGGCTACACCTTC. It yields the protein CASSPLWGQGYNYGYTF.

This rearrangement joins TRBV12-2 to TRBJ2-2; TRBD2 is taken as the D call from the table, unchecked against the DNA. TRBV12-2 is flagged as a pseudogene. The CDR3 consists of 21 residues. The CDR3 DNA sequence: TGTGCAAGTCGCTTTGTCAGCCCGCCCAGTAACGGAGGGGTGGACACCGGGGAGCTGTTTTTT. The encoded protein is CASRFVSPPSNGGVDTGELFF.

The rearrangement uses TRBV19 and TRBJ1-5, with 7 bases lining up with TRBD1. The germline V gene encodes CDR1 LNHDA and CDR2 SQIVND (reference sequence). V shed 6 bases, J shed 3 bases, and the junction held 5 bases outside the gene matches. The CDR3 loop spans 14 amino acids. The CDR3 sequence is CASSMTGNNQPQHF. As DNA, the CDR3 is TGTGCCAGTAGCATGACAGGGAACAATCAGCCCCAGCATTTT.

CDR3 nucleotides: TGTGCCAGCGCTAGTCGTGGGTATACCGGGGAGCTGTTTTTT. It codes for CASASRGYTGELFF. The chain joins TRBV7-9 to TRBJ2-2; D remains ambiguous. This CDR3 contains 14 residues. Trimming pared 8 bases from V and 5 bases from J, leaving 15 bases between. The V gene's germline CDR1 is SEHNR and CDR2 FQNEAQ (reference sequence).

This clone was seen a single time. This chain links TRBV19 with TRBJ2-7, with D perhaps TRBD1 (5 bases). Germline values: CDR1 LNHDA, CDR2 SQIVND (reference sequence). V was trimmed by 1 base and J by 0 bases, leaving 7 bases between them. The CDR3 sequence is 14 residues long. The CDR3 DNA follows: TGTGCCAGTAGTATAGGGACAAACTCCTACGAGCAGTACTTC. Amino acid sequence: CASSIGTNSYEQYF.

This clone was counted once. The chain has TRBV11-3 and TRBJ2-1; 12 bases agree with TRBD2. This CDR3 comprises 15 residues. The trim removed 5 bases at V and 5 bases at J, leaving 4 bases unmatched. Germline V gives CDR1 SGHNT, CDR2 YENEEA. The CDR3 spells CASSKGLAGNNEQFF. CDR3 DNA: TGTGCCAGCAGCAAAGGACTAGCGGGGAACAATGAGCAGTTCTTC.

Only a few counts were recorded for this clone. The chain links TRBV6-1 to TRBJ1-2, with D uncertain. This CDR3 has 11 amino acids. CDR1 and CDR2 (germline): MNHNS, SASEGT. The V gene lost 1 base and the J gene lost 6 bases, with 3 bases spanning the gap. CDR3 sequence: CASSEDNGYTF. CDR3 bases: TGTGCCAGCAGTGAAGACAATGGCTACACCTTC.

In nucleotides, the CDR3 is TGTGCCAGCAGCGAAAGGGGCATTCAGTACTTC. Encoded protein: CASSERGIQYF. The chain links TRBV7-9 to TRBJ2-4; a possible D gene is TRBD1 (5 bases). The CDR3 covers 11 residues. In germline, CDR1 is SEHNR, CDR2 FQNEAQ (reference sequence). Between the trimmed V and J ends, which lost 5 bases and 9 bases, there was a span of 8 bases.

The chain joins TRBV19 to TRBJ1-5, with 10 bases identical to TRBD1. The V gene's germline CDR1 is LNHDA and CDR2 SQIVND (reference sequence). V shed 4 bases, J shed 4 bases, and the junction held 4 bases outside the gene matches. This CDR3 has 15 amino acids. The CDR3 region has the DNA TGTGCCAGTAGTACCCGGGACAGGGGAAATCAGCCCCAGCATTTT. It translates to CASSTRDRGNQPQHF.

The rearrangement joins TRBV5-8 to TRBJ2-3, with D perhaps TRBD2 (5 bases). Germline V gene lookup returns CDR1 SGHTS and CDR2 YDEGEE. Deletions cut 0 bases from V and 1 base from J, with 6 bases between. This CDR3 has 14 residues. This CDR3 is CASSLGTGTDTQYF. The CDR3 region has the DNA TGTGCCAGCAGCTTGGGGACTGGCACAGATACGCAGTATTTT.

The chain combines TRBV6-5 with TRBJ2-6; 8 bases are a match to TRBD1. This CDR3 has 16 residues. CDR1 and CDR2 from the germline V gene are MNHEY and SVGAGI. Losses at the gene ends were 4 bases for V and 1 base for J; bases not matched to a gene: 3. CDR3 in DNA: TGTGCCAGCAGTTCAGGGGGCGTTTCTGGGGCCAACGTCCTGACTTTC. Encoded protein: CASSSGGVSGANVLTF.

The chain has TRBV5-1 and TRBJ2-2; D remains unclear. Per germline, CDR1 SGHRS and CDR2 YFSETQ. This CDR3 region has 15 residues. V was shortened by 0 bases and J by 1 base, with 7 bases between the two germline ends. The CDR3 DNA follows: TGCGCCAGCAGCTTGGGACACCAGAACACCGGGGAGCTGTTTTTT. This gives the protein CASSLGHQNTGELFF.

The chain joins TRBV30 to TRBJ1-2, with D unclear. The CDR3 covers 12 residues. The germline CDR1 and CDR2 sequences are GTSNPN and SVGIG (reference sequence). V dropped 1 base and J dropped 6 bases, with 9 bases sitting between them. The CDR3 region is CAWSAGLNGYTF. DNA for the CDR3: TGTGCCTGGAGTGCGGGTTTGAATGGCTACACCTTC.

This chain links TRBV3-1 (or the pseudogene TRBV3-2) with TRBJ1-4; 7 bases are shared with TRBD1. Germline CDR1 and CDR2: LGHDT and YNNKEL (reference sequence). V trimming: 6 bases; J trimming: 7 bases; junction bases outside the gene matches: 8. The CDR3 has 14 residues. CDR3 coding DNA: TGTGCCAGCAGAGGTCCGGGACAGACTGAAAAACTGTTTTTT. This codes for CASRGPGQTEKLFF.